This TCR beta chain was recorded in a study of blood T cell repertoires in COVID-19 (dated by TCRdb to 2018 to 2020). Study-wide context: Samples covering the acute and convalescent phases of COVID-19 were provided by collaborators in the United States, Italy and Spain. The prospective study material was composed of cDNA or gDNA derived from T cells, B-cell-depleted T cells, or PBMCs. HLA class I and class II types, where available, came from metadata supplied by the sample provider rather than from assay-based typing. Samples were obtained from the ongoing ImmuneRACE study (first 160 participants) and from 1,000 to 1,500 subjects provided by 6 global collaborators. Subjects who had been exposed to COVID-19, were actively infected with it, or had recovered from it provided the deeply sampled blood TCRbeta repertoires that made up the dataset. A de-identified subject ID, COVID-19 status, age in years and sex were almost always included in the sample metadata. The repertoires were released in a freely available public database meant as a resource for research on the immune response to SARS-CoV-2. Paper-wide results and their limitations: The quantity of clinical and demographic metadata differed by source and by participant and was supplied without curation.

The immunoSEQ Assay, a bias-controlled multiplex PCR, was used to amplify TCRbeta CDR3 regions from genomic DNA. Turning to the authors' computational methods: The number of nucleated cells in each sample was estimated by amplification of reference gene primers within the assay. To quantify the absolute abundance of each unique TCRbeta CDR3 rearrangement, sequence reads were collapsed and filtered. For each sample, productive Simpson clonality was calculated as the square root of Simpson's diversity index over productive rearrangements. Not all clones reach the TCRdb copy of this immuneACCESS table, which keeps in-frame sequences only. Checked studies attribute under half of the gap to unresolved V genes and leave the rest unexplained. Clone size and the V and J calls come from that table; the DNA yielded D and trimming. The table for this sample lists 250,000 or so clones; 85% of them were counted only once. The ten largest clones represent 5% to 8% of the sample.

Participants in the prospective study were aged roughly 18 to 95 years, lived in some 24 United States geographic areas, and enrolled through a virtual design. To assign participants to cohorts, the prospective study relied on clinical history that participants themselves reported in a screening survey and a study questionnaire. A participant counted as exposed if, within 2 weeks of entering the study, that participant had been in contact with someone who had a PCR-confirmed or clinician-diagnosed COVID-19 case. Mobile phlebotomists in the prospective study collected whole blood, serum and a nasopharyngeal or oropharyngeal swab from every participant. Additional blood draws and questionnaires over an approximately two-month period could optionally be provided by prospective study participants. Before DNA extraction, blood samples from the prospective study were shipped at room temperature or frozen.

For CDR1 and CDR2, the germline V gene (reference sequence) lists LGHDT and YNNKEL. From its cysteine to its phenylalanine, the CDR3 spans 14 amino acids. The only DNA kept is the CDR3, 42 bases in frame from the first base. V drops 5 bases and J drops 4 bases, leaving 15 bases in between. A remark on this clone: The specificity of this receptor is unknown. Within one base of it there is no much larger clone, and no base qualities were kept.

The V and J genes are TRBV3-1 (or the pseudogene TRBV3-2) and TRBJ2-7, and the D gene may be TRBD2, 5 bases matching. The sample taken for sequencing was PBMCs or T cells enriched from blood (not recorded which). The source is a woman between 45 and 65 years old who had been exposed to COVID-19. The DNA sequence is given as TGTGCCAGCAGCGCCCGGGGAACGGATTACGAGCAGTACTTC. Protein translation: CASSARGTDYEQYF.